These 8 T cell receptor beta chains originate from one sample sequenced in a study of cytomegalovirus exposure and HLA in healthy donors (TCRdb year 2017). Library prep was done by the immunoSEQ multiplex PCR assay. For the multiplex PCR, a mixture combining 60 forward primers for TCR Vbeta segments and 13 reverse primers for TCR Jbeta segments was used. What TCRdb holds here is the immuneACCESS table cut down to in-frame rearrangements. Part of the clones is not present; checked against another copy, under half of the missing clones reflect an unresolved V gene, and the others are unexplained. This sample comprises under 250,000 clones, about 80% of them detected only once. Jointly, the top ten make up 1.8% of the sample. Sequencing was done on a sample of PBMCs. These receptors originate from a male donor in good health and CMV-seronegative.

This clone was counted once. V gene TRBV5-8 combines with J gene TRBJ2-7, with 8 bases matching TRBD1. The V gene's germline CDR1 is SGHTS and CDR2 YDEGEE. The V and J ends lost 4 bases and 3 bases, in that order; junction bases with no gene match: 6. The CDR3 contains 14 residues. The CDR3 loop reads CASSRGGQGYEQYF. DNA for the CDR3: TGTGCCAGCAGCCGAGGCGGACAGGGCTACGAGCAGTACTTC.

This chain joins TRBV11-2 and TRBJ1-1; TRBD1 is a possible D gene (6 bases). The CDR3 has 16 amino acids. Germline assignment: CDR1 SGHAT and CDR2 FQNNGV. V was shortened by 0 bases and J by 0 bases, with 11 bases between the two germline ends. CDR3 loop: CASSLDRGQLNTEAFF. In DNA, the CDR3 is TGTGCCAGCAGCTTAGACCGAGGACAGCTGAACACTGAAGCTTTCTTT.

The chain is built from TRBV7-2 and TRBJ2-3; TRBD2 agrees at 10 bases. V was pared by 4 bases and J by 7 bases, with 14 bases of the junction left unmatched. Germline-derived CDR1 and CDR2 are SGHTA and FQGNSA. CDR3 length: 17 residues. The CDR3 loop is CASSSWTSGRFRNTQYF. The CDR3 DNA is TGTGCCAGCAGCTCTTGGACTAGCGGTAGATTCAGGAATACGCAGTATTTT.

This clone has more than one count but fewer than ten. DNA of the CDR3: TGTGCCAGCAGCCAATTACCTTCGGGGTCCTACAATGAGCAGTTCTTC. Translated, it gives CASSQLPSGSYNEQFF. The gene calls are TRBV7-3 and TRBJ2-1; D perhaps matches TRBD2 (5 bases). CDR3 length equals 16 residues. Germline assignment: CDR1 SGHTA and CDR2 FQGTGA. The V end lost 5 bases, the J end lost 1 base, and 15 bases lay between the germline ends.

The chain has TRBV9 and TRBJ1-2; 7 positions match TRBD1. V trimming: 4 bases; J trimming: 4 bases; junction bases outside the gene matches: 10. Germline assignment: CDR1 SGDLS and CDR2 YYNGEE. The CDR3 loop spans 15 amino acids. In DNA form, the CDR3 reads TGTGCCAGCAGCCAGGGGGTGGGGGTTTTCTATGGCTACACCTTC. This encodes CASSQGVGVFYGYTF.

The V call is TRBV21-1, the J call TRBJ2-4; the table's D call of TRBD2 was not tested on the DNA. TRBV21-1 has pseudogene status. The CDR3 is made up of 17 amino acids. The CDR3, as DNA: TGTGCCAGCGGCAAAGCTGACAGGGCGGGGGGCAAAAACATTCAGTACTTC. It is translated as CASGKADRAGGKNIQYF.

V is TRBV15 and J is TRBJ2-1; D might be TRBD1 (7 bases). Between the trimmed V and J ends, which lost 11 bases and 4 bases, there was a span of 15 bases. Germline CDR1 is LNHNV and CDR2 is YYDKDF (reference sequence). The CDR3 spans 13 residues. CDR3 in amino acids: CAAGQTRYNEQFF. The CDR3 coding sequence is TGTGCCGCGGGACAGACGAGATACAATGAGCAGTTCTTC.

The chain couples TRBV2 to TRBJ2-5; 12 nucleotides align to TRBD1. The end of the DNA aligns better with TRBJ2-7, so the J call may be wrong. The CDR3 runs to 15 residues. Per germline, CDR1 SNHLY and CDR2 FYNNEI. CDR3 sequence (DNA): TGTGCCAGCAGTGGGGGGGGACAGGGGGCCAACGAGCAGTACTTC. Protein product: CASSGGGQGANEQYF.